This TCR beta chain is from a study of CD4 T cells in relation to SARS-CoV-2 and coronaviruses. CDR3 length: 13 amino acids. The V gene's germline CDR1 is KGHSH and CDR2 LQKENI. The junction had 4 bases not matched to a gene; V was cut back by 2 bases and J by 6 bases. As to this clone: The antigen is unknown.

Unexposed donor CD4+ T cells date from about 2011-2018, before the COVID-19 pandemic. Repertoires were generated with immunoSEQ multiplex PCR, while TCRdb's copy carries only in-frame clones and drops some. The table lists about 68,000 clones, approximately 93% of them singletons. Overall study findings and caveats: No donor gave both pre-pandemic and post-infection samples. According to naive versus memory sequencing, detected responses are memory recall, not newly primed. The cross-reactivity analysis covered only spike protein, not other viral proteins.

The sequence derives from a human donor in good health. The gene calls are TRBV18 and TRBJ2-7; 7 bases align to TRBD1. Material: naive CD4+ T cells from PBMCs. Subset given: naive CD4+ T cells isolated by negative enrichment. The CDR3 DNA follows: TGTGCCAGCTCACCAACAGGGGCCGTCGAGCAGTACTTC. Protein sequence: CASSPTGAVEQYF.